Listed below are T cell receptor beta chains from one sample, sequenced in a study of cytomegalovirus exposure and HLA in healthy donors. The assay was immunoSEQ multiplex PCR, and TCRdb's table has in-frame clones only and misses some. Here the sample spans 150,000 or so clones, 74% being singletons. Sequencing was performed on PBMCs. These receptors were collected from a male donor in good health and CMV-seronegative. Each CDR3 is given with its conserved first and last residue. The order of the fields is D gene, J gene, clone size, V gene, CDR3 protein, CDR3 DNA. The D gene is left open where the match is weak. Clone size appears in some rows only: once, few, many, or a class for an expanded clone.

. | TRBJ2-2 | . | TRBV6-5 | CASSRTNTNTGELFF | TGTGCCAGCAGTCGGACAAATACGAACACCGGGGAGCTGTTTTTT
. | TRBJ2-6 | . | TRBV18 | CASSPPGTLSGANVLTF | TGTGCCAGCTCACCACCAGGGACTCTCTCGGGGGCCAACGTCCTGACTTTC
. | TRBJ2-7 | . | TRBV28 | CASTSDGLSNKGYEQYF | TGTGCCAGCACCAGCGACGGGCTCTCCAACAAGGGGTACGAGCAGTACTTC
TRBD1 | TRBJ2-7 | . | TRBV27 | CASSLSGQVEQYF | TGTGCCAGCAGTTTATCGGGACAGGTCGAGCAGTACTTC
TRBD2 | TRBJ2-5 | once | TRBV5-5 | CASSLALAGVQETQYF | TGTGCCAGCAGCTTGGCGCTAGCGGGGGTCCAAGAGACCCAGTACTTC
TRBD1 | TRBJ2-7 | . | TRBV19 | CASKETGMNSYEQYF | TGTGCCAGTAAAGAGACAGGGATGAACTCCTACGAGCAGTACTTC
. | TRBJ2-7 | . | TRBV5-1 | CASTPGGGVHEQYF | TGCGCCAGCACCCCTGGGGGAGGTGTCCACGAGCAGTACTTC
TRBD2 | TRBJ2-1 | . | TRBV6-1 | CASSEVYERGEYNEQFF | TGTGCCAGCAGTGAAGTCTACGAGCGGGGGGAATACAATGAGCAGTTCTTC
. | TRBJ1-2 | . | TRBV5-1 | CASSLAPKGGGSGYTF | TGCGCCAGCAGCTTGGCGCCTAAAGGGGGGGGCAGTGGCTACACCTTC
. | TRBJ1-1 | . | TRBV7-3 | CASSTGQPNTEAFF | TGTGCCAGCAGCACTGGACAGCCGAACACTGAAGCTTTCTTT
. | TRBJ1-5 | . | TRBV19 | CASRALVSSNQPQHF | TGTGCCAGTAGGGCTCTAGTATCGAGCAATCAGCCCCAGCATTTT
. | TRBJ2-5 | few | TRBV5-1 | CASSLGAGLETQYF | TGCGCCAGCAGCTTGGGGGCGGGTTTGGAGACCCAGTACTTC
. | TRBJ2-3 | . | TRBV27 | CASSLSRADTQYF | TGTGCCAGCAGTTTATCGCGCGCAGATACGCAGTATTTT
TRBD2 | TRBJ2-1 | . | TRBV7-3 | CASRTSGSYNEQFF | TGTGCCAGCAGGACTAGCGGCTCCTACAATGAGCAGTTCTTC
TRBD2 | TRBJ2-7 | once | TRBV9 | CASSVGLAGGAGEQYF | TGTGCCAGCAGCGTAGGGCTAGCGGGGGGGGCCGGCGAGCAGTACTTC
. | TRBJ2-4 | . | TRBV28 | CASSHTGKGMNIQYF | TGTGCCAGCAGTCACACAGGGAAGGGGATGAACATTCAGTACTTC
TRBD2 | TRBJ2-7 | . | TRBV27 | CASSTLSGTSGRAYEQYF | TGTGCCAGCAGTACCCTCTCCGGGACTAGCGGGAGAGCCTACGAGCAGTACTTC
. | TRBJ2-5 | . | TRBV29-1 | CSVEEGLEETQYF | TGCAGCGTTGAGGAGGGGTTGGAAGAGACCCAGTACTTC
. | TRBJ1-2 | . | TRBV6-6 | CASRPTDYGYTF | TGTGCCAGCAGGCCCACTGACTATGGCTACACCTTC
. | TRBJ1-2 | . | TRBV7-2 | CASSLDPQRYGYTF | TGTGCCAGCAGCTTAGACCCCCAGCGCTATGGCTACACCTTC
. | TRBJ1-3 | few | TRBV19 | CASSTGVPGNTIYF | TGTGCCAGTAGTACAGGGGTGCCTGGAAACACCATATATTTT
TRBD2 | TRBJ2-1 | . | TRBV6-1 | CASAPTSFYNEQFF | TGTGCCAGCGCCCCGACTAGCTTCTACAATGAGCAGTTCTTC
. | TRBJ2-1 | few | TRBV7-9 | CASSLPQREEQFF | TGTGCCAGCAGCTTACCGCAGCGAGAGGAGCAGTTCTTC
. | TRBJ1-1 | . | TRBV9 | CASSAFRGGARTEAFF | TGTGCCAGCAGCGCGTTCCGGGGGGGGGCGAGGACTGAAGCTTTCTTT
. | TRBJ1-1 | few | TRBV7-2 | CASSLAPRGVGNTEAFF | TGTGCCAGCAGCTTAGCACCCCGGGGGGTGGGGAACACTGAAGCTTTCTTT
TRBD1 | TRBJ1-4 | . | TRBV4-3 | CASSQEGGDEKLFF | TGCGCCAGCAGCCAGGAAGGGGGCGATGAAAAACTGTTTTTT
. | TRBJ1-2 | few | TRBV13 | CASSFVANNYGYTF | TGTGCCAGCAGCTTTGTCGCGAATAACTATGGCTACACCTTC
TRBD1 | TRBJ1-2 | . | TRBV27 | CASSSDRDYGYTF | TGTGCCAGCAGTTCGGACAGGGACTATGGCTACACCTTC
TRBD1 | TRBJ1-1 | once | TRBV9 | CASSIGQARGGTEAFF | TGTGCCAGCAGCATCGGACAGGCTCGGGGTGGGACTGAAGCTTTCTTT
. | TRBJ2-7 | . | TRBV6-5 | CASSYGGAQAYEQYF | TGTGCCAGCAGTTACGGGGGGGCCCAGGCCTACGAGCAGTACTTC
TRBD1 | TRBJ2-5 | . | TRBV2 | CASLGQGAETQYF | TGTGCCAGCCTTGGACAGGGTGCGGAGACCCAGTACTTC
. | TRBJ1-2 | . | TRBV7-3 | CASSYRTEIYGYTF | TGTGCCAGCAGCTACCGGACAGAAATCTATGGCTACACCTTC
TRBD1 | TRBJ2-2 | . | TRBV19 | CASRFRDRGIGGELFF | TGTGCCAGTAGGTTCCGGGACAGGGGAATAGGCGGGGAGCTGTTTTTT
TRBD2 | TRBJ2-7 | . | TRBV7-2 | CASSLDGGAYYEQYF | TGTGCCAGCAGCTTAGACGGGGGGGCTTACTACGAGCAGTACTTC
. | TRBJ2-1 | . | TRBV5-6 | CASSQLPGSEQFF | TGTGCCAGCAGCCAACTTCCGGGGAGTGAGCAGTTCTTC
TRBD1 | TRBJ1-4 | . | TRBV6-6 | CASSPPGQGDEKLFF | TGTGCCAGCAGCCCCCCGGGACAGGGAGATGAAAAACTGTTTTTT
TRBD2 | TRBJ2-1 | . | TRBV18 | CASSLRTSANNEQFF | TGTGCCAGCTCACTTCGGACTAGCGCGAACAATGAGCAGTTCTTC
TRBD2 | TRBJ2-2 | . | TRBV19 | CASSENSGTTGELFF | TGTGCCAGTAGTGAAAATAGCGGGACCACCGGGGAGCTGTTTTTT
. | TRBJ2-7 | . | TRBV28 | CASSLWNPAGNEQYF | TGTGCCAGCAGTTTATGGAACCCCGCGGGAAACGAGCAGTACTTC
. | TRBJ2-5 | . | TRBV28 | CASSLGSRPETQYF | TGTGCCAGCAGTTTAGGGAGCAGGCCTGAGACCCAGTACTTC
TRBD1 | TRBJ2-7 | . | TRBV15 | CATSQDRGFYEQYF | TGTGCCACCAGCCAGGACAGGGGATTCTACGAGCAGTACTTC
. | TRBJ1-1 | . | TRBV6-5 | CASRDDTEAFF | TGTGCCAGCCGGGATGACACTGAAGCTTTCTTT
. | TRBJ2-7 | . | TRBV21-1 | CASSRLAGHYEQYF | TGTGCCAGCAGCAGACTAGCGGGACACTACGAGCAGTACTTC
TRBD1 | TRBJ2-5 | few | TRBV29-1 | CSVENRGWGTQYF | TGCAGCGTTGAAAACAGGGGGTGGGGGACCCAGTACTTC
. | TRBJ2-5 | . | TRBV14 | CASRLGANQYF | TGTGCCAGCAGATTGGGAGCTAACCAGTACTTC
TRBD2 | TRBJ2-1 | . | TRBV4-3 | CASSRGPLQRGNNEQFF | TGCGCCAGCAGCCGAGGACCTCTCCAGCGGGGGAACAATGAGCAGTTCTTC
. | TRBJ2-7 | once | TRBV29-1 | CSVEGAGNEQYF | TGCAGCGTTGAAGGGGCGGGTAACGAGCAGTACTTC